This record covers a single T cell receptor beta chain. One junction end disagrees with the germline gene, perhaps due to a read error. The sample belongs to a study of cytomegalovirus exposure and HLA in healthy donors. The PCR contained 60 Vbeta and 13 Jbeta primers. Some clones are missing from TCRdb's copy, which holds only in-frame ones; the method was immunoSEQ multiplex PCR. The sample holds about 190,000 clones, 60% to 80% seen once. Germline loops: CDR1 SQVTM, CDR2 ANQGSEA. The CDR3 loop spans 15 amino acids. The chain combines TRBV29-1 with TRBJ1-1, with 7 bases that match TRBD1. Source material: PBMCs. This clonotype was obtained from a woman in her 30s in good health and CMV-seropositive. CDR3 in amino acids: CSVKDREGVNTEAFF. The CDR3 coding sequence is TGCAGCGTTAAAGACAGGGAGGGGGTGAACACTGAAGCTTTCTTT.